One and the same sample provided the 17 T cell receptor beta chains below, sequenced in a study of response to subunit inactivated influenza vaccine. Each CDR3 protein is one row after TCRdb ran MiXCR on the RT-PCR reads. The sample carries under 550,000 distinct CDR3 sequences, around 8% recorded once. Sequenced here: PBMCs from blood, sampled around 25 months after vaccination. The receptors stem from a man aged 50 to 69 who received an inactivated influenza vaccine.

V gene TRBV24-1 combines with J gene TRBJ1-1; D perhaps matches TRBD1 (6 bases). V lost 5 bases, J lost 6 bases, and 12 bases lay in between. This CDR3 is built from 13 residues. The germline V gene encodes CDR1 KGHDR and CDR2 SFDVKD. The CDR3 bases are TGTGCCACCAGTGCGACAGGCGTGCCTGAAGCTTTCTTT. Protein product: CATSATGVPEAFF.

V and J are TRBV7-9 and TRBJ2-2, with 9 bases that match TRBD1. The junction had 15 bases not matched to a gene; V was cut back by 5 bases and J by 8 bases. The CDR3 has 17 amino acids. CDR1 is SEHNR and CDR2 is FQNEAQ in the germline V gene (reference sequence). Written as DNA, the CDR3 is TGTGCCAGCAGCGTATGGAGGGGACAGGGTGACATTGGGGAGCTGTTTTTT. Translation gives CASSVWRGQGDIGELFF.

Ten or more counts support this clonotype. The rearrangement links TRBV15 to TRBJ1-5; D unresolved. CDR3 size: 14 residues. Trimming shortened V by 3 bases and J by 4 bases, and 10 bases separated the two germline ends. In germline, CDR1 is LNHNV, CDR2 YYDKDF (reference sequence). CDR3 bases: TGTGCCACCAGCAGCTATCTCGCGAATCAGCCCCAGCATTTT. It is translated as CATSSYLANQPQHF.

This clonotype was detected only a few times. The chain combines TRBV10-3 with TRBJ2-1, with D possibly being TRBD2 (5 bases). The V end was cut by 10 bases, the J end by 3 bases, with 19 bases between. Germline CDR1 is ENHRY and CDR2 is SYGVKD. This CDR3 region has 15 residues. CDR3: CATTAEGEGYNEQFF. The CDR3 DNA reads as TGTGCCACTACGGCCGAGGGAGAGGGCTACAATGAGCAGTTCTTC.

This clonotype has ten or more counts. This CDR3 is CASSKGQNTDTQYF. The CDR3 DNA follows: TGTGCCAGCAGTAAGGGACAGAACACAGATACGCAGTATTTT. V gene TRBV7-9 combines with J gene TRBJ2-3; 7 bases align to TRBD1. The CDR3 loop spans 14 amino acids. Germline V gives CDR1 SEHNR, CDR2 FQNEAQ (reference sequence). J was trimmed by 2 bases and V by 6 bases; bases with no gene match: 5.

This clonotype was seen more than once but under ten times. The V gene is TRBV4-3, the J gene TRBJ2-3; D is unresolved. Trimming removed 4 bases at V and 1 base at J, with 12 bases between. The CDR3 totals 15 residues. Per germline, CDR1 LGHNA and CDR2 YSLEER. The CDR3 spells CASSRIDSRTDTQYF. The CDR3 DNA follows: TGCGCCAGCAGCCGTATAGACTCTCGCACAGATACGCAGTATTTT.

This clonotype was counted many times. This chain joins TRBV4-3 and TRBJ1-4, with D uncertain. V lost 4 bases and J 5 bases, leaving 11 bases between the germline ends. From germline, CDR1 is LGHNA and CDR2 YSLEER. The CDR3 is made up of 14 amino acids. This CDR3 reads CASSRNGRNEKLFF. CDR3 coding DNA: TGCGCCAGCAGCCGGAACGGACGGAATGAAAAACTGTTTTTT.

This clonotype was seen a few times. This sequence joins TRBV18 and TRBJ2-5, with D maybe TRBD1 (6 bases). V lost 5 bases to trimming and J lost 4 bases, with 14 bases between them. The CDR3 extends over 14 amino acids. The germline V gene encodes CDR1 KGHSH and CDR2 LQKENI. For the CDR3, the DNA is TGTGCCAGCTCATCTACAGGGTTAACAGAGACCCAGTACTTC. Translation gives CASSSTGLTETQYF.

This clonotype was observed a handful of times. J is TRBJ2-7 and V is TRBV7-2; TRBD1 matches at 7 bases. Germline CDR1 and CDR2: SGHTA and FQGNSA. The CDR3 extends over 15 amino acids. V was pared by 5 bases and J by 3 bases, with 10 bases of the junction left unmatched. CDR3 bases: TGTGCCAGCAGCACTCGACAGGGAGAAATCTACGAGCAGTACTTC. It specifies CASSTRQGEIYEQYF.

This clonotype was seen only a few times. The chain employs TRBV7-2 and TRBJ1-1; 8 positions agree with TRBD1. V was clipped by 7 bases and J by 1 base; unmatched bases: 5. Germline CDR1 and CDR2: SGHTA and FQGNSA. CDR3 size: 14 residues. The DNA for the CDR3 is TGTGCCAGCAACCCCAGGGGGCCGAACACTGAAGCTTTCTTT. Translating it yields CASNPRGPNTEAFF. Using reference TRBV7-2 and TRBJ1-1 for the parts outside the CDR3, the full variable domain is GAGVSQSPSNKVTEKGKDVELRCDPISGHTALYWYRQSLGQGLEFLIYFQGNSAPDKSGLPSDRFSAERTGGSVSTLTIQRTQQEDSAVYLCASNPRGPNTEAFFGQGTRLTVV.

The V gene is TRBV6-5, the J gene TRBJ2-3, with TRBD2 matching over 12 bases. J lost 2 bases, V lost 4 bases, and 7 bases had no gene match. CDR1 is MNHEY, CDR2 SVGAGI, per germline. The CDR3 has 17 amino acids. The CDR3 spells CASSSLRLAGATDTQYF. DNA for the CDR3: TGTGCCAGCAGTTCTTTAAGACTAGCGGGGGCCACAGATACGCAGTATTTT.

The chain joins TRBV7-2 to TRBJ2-7; 7 positions match TRBD1. Germline V gives CDR1 SGHTA, CDR2 FQGNSA. This CDR3 has 12 amino acids. The V and J ends lost 8 bases and 7 bases, in that order; junction bases with no gene match: 8. In DNA form, the CDR3 reads TGTGCCAGCGGAAGACAGGGAAGGGAGCAGTACTTC. This translates into CASGRQGREQYF.

The chain is built from TRBV12-3 or TRBV12-4 and TRBJ1-2; maybe TRBD1 (5 bases). CDR3 length equals 16 residues. Trimming left V 6 bases short and J 5 bases short, with 22 bases between. CDR3 DNA: TGTGCCAGCAGCGCTTGGGGGGGGACGGACTTTTATGGCTACACCTTC. As protein: CASSAWGGTDFYGYTF.

This clonotype was counted at least ten times. V is TRBV6-4 and J is TRBJ2-4; 7 bases align to TRBD2. The CDR3 length is 14 residues. Germline V CDR1 and CDR2: MRHNA, SNTAGT. V shed 4 bases, J shed 7 bases, and the junction held 7 bases outside the gene matches. The DNA for the CDR3 is TGTGCCAGCAGTGGGGGACCCGGGGGGAACATTCAGTACTTC. Its protein product is CASSGGPGGNIQYF.

The table lists this clonotype with many counts. The rearrangement uses TRBV29-1 and TRBJ1-2; 8 nucleotides match TRBD1. This CDR3 is 14 amino acids long. V lost 4 bases, J lost 4 bases, and 8 bases stayed unmatched. CDR1 is SQVTM, CDR2 ANQGSEA, per germline. The CDR3 region is CSVAPGGWSYGYTF. In DNA form, the CDR3 reads TGCAGCGTTGCCCCAGGGGGCTGGAGCTATGGCTACACCTTC.

The chain combines TRBV11-2 with TRBJ2-2, with D perhaps matching TRBD2 (5 bases). Germline CDR1 is SGHAT and CDR2 is FQNNGV. V lost 4 bases to trimming and J lost 3 bases, with 12 bases between them. The CDR3 has 15 amino acids. The CDR3 nucleotides read TGTGCCAGCAGCTCCGGCCGGGGAGACACCGGGGAGCTGTTTTTT. This sequence encodes CASSSGRGDTGELFF.

The V and J genes are TRBV10-3 and TRBJ2-1; 10 bases align to TRBD1. CDR1 and CDR2 from the germline V gene are ENHRY and SYGVKD. Losses at the gene ends were 2 bases for V and 3 bases for J; bases not matched to a gene: 4. This CDR3 is 16 amino acids long. CDR3 nucleotides: TGTGCCATCAGTGAGGCGGGACAGGGGCACTACAATGAGCAGTTCTTC. Amino acids: CAISEAGQGHYNEQFF.